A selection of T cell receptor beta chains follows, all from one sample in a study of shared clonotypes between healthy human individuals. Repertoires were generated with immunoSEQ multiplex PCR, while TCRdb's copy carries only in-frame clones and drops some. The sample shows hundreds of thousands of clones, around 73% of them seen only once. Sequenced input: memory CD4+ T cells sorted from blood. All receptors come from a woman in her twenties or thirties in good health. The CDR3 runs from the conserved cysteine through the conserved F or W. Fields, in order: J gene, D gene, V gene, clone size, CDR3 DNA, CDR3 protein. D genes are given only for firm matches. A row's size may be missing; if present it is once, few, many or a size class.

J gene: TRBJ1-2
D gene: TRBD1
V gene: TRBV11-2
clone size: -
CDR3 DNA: TGTGCCAGCAGCCCCGGGACAGCATATGGCTACACCTTC
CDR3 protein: CASSPGTAYGYTF

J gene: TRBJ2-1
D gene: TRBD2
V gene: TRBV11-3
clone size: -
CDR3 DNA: TGTGCCAGCAGCACCGGGACTAGCGGGATAAATGAGCAGTTCTTC
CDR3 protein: CASSTGTSGINEQFF

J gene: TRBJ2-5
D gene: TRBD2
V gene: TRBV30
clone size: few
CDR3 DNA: TGTGCCTGGAGTGGGGGACTAGCGGGAGGAGGTGAAGAGACCCAGTACTTC
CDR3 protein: CAWSGGLAGGGEETQYF

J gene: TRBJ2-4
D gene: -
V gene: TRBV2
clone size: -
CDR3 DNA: TGTGCCAGCAGTGAAGTTGACAGTAAAAACATTCAGTACTTC
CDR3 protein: CASSEVDSKNIQYF

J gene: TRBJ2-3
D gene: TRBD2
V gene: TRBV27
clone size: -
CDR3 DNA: TGTGCCAGCAGTTTATTGCCGTTCTTGAGGGAGGGCCCGTATTTT
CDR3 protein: CASSLLPFLREGPYF

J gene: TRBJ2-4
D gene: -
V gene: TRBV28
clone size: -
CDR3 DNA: TGTGCCGTCCCTGGAAAGGCCAAAAACATTCAGTACTTC
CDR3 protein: CAVPGKAKNIQYF

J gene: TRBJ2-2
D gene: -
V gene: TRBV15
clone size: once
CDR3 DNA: TGTGCCACCAGCAGGGTAGGAGGCGGGGAGCTGTTTTTT
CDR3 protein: CATSRVGGGELFF

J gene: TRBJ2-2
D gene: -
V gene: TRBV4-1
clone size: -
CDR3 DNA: TGCGCCAGCAGCCAAGCCCCGCCCGGGGAGCTGTTTTTT
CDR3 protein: CASSQAPPGELFF

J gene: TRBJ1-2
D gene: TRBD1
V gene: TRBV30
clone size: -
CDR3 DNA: TGTGCCTGCGGGGACAGGGGCCAAATTAACTATGGCTACACCTTC
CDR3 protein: CACGDRGQINYGYTF

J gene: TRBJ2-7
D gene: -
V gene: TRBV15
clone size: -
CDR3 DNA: TGTGCCACCAGCAGAGATTTGGGGTACGAGCAGTACTTC
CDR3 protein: CATSRDLGYEQYF